The 9 T cell receptor beta chains given below trace back to one sample, sequenced in a study of blood T cell repertoires in COVID-19. The assay was immunoSEQ multiplex PCR, and TCRdb's table has in-frame clones only and misses some. The repertoire holds roughly 180,000 clones, approximately 84% seen once, with 5.6% in the top ten. Sequenced input: PBMCs or T cells enriched from blood (not recorded which). These receptors were collected from a woman aged 40 to 50 with acute COVID-19.

The chain carries TRBV5-5 and TRBJ1-1, with D perhaps matching TRBD1 (5 bases). The CDR3 contains 14 residues. V dropped 0 bases and J dropped 4 bases, with 10 bases sitting between them. The germline V gene has CDR1 SGHKS and CDR2 YYEKEE (reference sequence). The CDR3 region has the DNA TGTGCCAGCAGCTTGGCCTGGGGGGGCACTGAAGCTTTCTTT. It yields the protein CASSLAWGGTEAFF. Together with reference TRBV5-5 and TRBJ1-1, the CDR3 gives the full variable domain: DAGVTQSPTHLIKTRGQQVTLRCSPISGHKSVSWYQQVLGQGPQFIFQYYEKEERGRGNFPDRFSARQFPNYSSELNVNALLLGDSALYLCASSLAWGGTEAFFGQGTRLTVV.

The chain couples TRBV6-5 to TRBJ1-3, with 7 bases aligning to TRBD1. The CDR3 has 13 amino acids. The trim removed 5 bases at V and 4 bases at J, leaving 2 bases unmatched. Germline V gene sequence: CDR1 MNHEY, CDR2 SVGAGI. CDR3 nucleotide sequence: TGTGCCAGCAGTCGGGGACAGGGAAACACCATATATTTT. Amino acid sequence: CASSRGQGNTIYF.

CDR3 bases: TGTGCCAGCAGCGTAGTTGCGGGGGGGACCCAGTACTTC. It is translated as CASSVVAGGTQYF. This sequence joins TRBV9 and TRBJ2-5; 8 bases align to TRBD2. Germline CDR1 reads SGDLS; CDR2 reads YYNGEE. V was pared by 0 bases and J by 7 bases, with 2 bases of the junction left unmatched. CDR3 length equals 13 residues.

The rearrangement uses TRBV6-1 and TRBJ1-1; possible D gene TRBD1, 6 bases. Trimming removed 2 bases at V and 5 bases at J, with 12 bases between. Germline V lookup: CDR1 MNHNS, CDR2 SASEGT. The CDR3 length is 14 residues. CDR3 amino acids: CASSELGGATEAFF. In DNA, the CDR3 is TGTGCCAGCAGTGAATTAGGGGGTGCGACTGAAGCTTTCTTT.

The chain couples TRBV7-6 to TRBJ1-1; D call uncertain. Germline CDR1 SGHVS, CDR2 FNYEAQ. This CDR3 spans 15 amino acids. V was pared by 3 bases and J by 2 bases, with 13 bases between. CDR3 loop: CASSFWANFNTEAFF. The CDR3 DNA follows: TGTGCCAGCAGCTTCTGGGCAAACTTCAACACTGAAGCTTTCTTT.

The CDR3 region has the DNA TGTGCCAGCAGCGCACAACAGGTGGGGGGCTACGAGCAGTACTTC. Encoded protein: CASSAQQVGGYEQYF. The chain has TRBV5-5 and TRBJ2-7, with D possibly TRBD2 on 6 matching bases. Trimming left V 4 bases short and J 3 bases short, with 17 bases between. The CDR3 extends over 15 amino acids. Germline CDR1 is SGHKS and CDR2 is YYEKEE (reference sequence). Together with reference TRBV5-5 and TRBJ2-7, the CDR3 gives the full variable domain: DAGVTQSPTHLIKTRGQQVTLRCSPISGHKSVSWYQQVLGQGPQFIFQYYEKEERGRGNFPDRFSARQFPNYSSELNVNALLLGDSALYLCASSAQQVGGYEQYFGPGTRLTVT.

The J gene is TRBJ1-6, the V gene TRBV7-8; 8 nucleotides line up with TRBD1. Losses at the gene ends were 1 base for V and 1 base for J; bases not matched to a gene: 9. This CDR3 is 19 amino acids long. The germline gives CDR1 SGHVS, CDR2 FQNEAQ. The CDR3 region is CASSLGGGQGASYNSPLHF. The CDR3 DNA is TGTGCCAGCAGCTTAGGTGGGGGCCAGGGGGCTTCCTATAATTCACCCCTCCACTTT. Using reference TRBV7-8 and TRBJ1-6 for the parts outside the CDR3, the full variable domain is GAGVSQSPRYKVAKRGQDVALRCDPISGHVSLFWYQQALGQGPEFLTYFQNEAQLDKSGLPSDRFFAERPEGSVSTLKIQRTQQEDSAVYLCASSLGGGQGASYNSPLHFGNGTRLTVT.

J is TRBJ1-4 and V is TRBV19; D is unclear. The V end lost 11 bases, the J end lost 7 bases, and 17 bases lay between the germline ends. The CDR3 extends over 13 amino acids. The germline gives CDR1 LNHDA, CDR2 SQIVND (reference sequence). This CDR3 is CAGSRSPFEKLFF. CDR3 DNA: TGTGCCGGCTCGAGGAGTCCGTTTGAAAAACTGTTTTTT.

V is TRBV7-2 and J is TRBJ2-7; 14 nucleotides agree with TRBD2. The CDR3 length is 15 residues. CDR1 is SGHTA, CDR2 FQGNSA, per germline. With V trimmed by 3 bases and J by 4 bases, 2 bases remained unmatched. CDR3 nucleotide sequence: TGTGCCAGCAGCTTGGGACTAGCGGGAGTTTACGAGCAGTACGTC. This gives the protein CASSLGLAGVYEQYV.